This record concerns one T cell receptor (beta chain) sequence. CD8+CD57+ cell expansion had been shown by flow cytometry in patients chosen for sequencing. Among the patients, none had received any therapy at the time of blood sampling. The TCR beta profiling, which covered VDJ combination and CDR3 sequence, was carried out using genomic DNA as the template. TCRdb re-analysed the reads in MiXCR, keeping a single row per CDR3 protein. The sample records roughly 200,000 distinct CDR3 sequences, about 60% being singletons. The CDR3 sequence is 13 residues long. Germline CDR1 and CDR2: SQVTM and ANQGSEA. Trimming cost V 1 base and J 1 base, with 8 bases left between them. The sample originates from a study of CD8+CD57+ T cells in acquired aplastic anemia. Study as a whole: Roughly 3 ug was the average amount of DNA from sorted CD4+ and CD8+ cells.

The chain employs TRBV29-1 and TRBJ2-7; perhaps D is TRBD1 or TRBD2 (5 bases each). This sequence originates from a human donor with aplastic anemia. The material sequenced was sorted CD4+, CD8+, or CD8+CD57+ T cells (not recorded which) from PBMCs. The CDR3 nucleotides are TGCAGCGTTGAAGGGGACGGTTCCTACGAGCAGTACTTC. The encoded protein is CSVEGDGSYEQYF.